These 7 T cell receptor beta chains were sequenced from one sample in a study of OX40 agonist ivuxolimab in advanced cancers. Generated by immunoSEQ multiplex PCR, the TCRdb table keeps only in-frame clones and is missing some. The sample lists some 50,000 clones; just under 90% were seen once. The sequencing here drew on CD4+ or CD8+ T cells sorted from blood, taken in a trial of the OX40 agonist ivuxolimab. These receptor sequences come from an adult with an advanced solid tumor such as melanoma, head and neck, liver or kidney cancer.

The V gene is TRBV6-5, the J gene TRBJ2-3; unclear D gene. V was shortened by 2 bases and J by 0 bases, with 6 bases between the two germline ends. Germline V gene data show CDR1 as MNHEY and CDR2 as SVGAGI. This CDR3 comprises 14 residues. CDR3 DNA: TGTGCCAGCAGTTACGGGCTAAGCACAGATACGCAGTATTTT. Its translation is CASSYGLSTDTQYF.

The gene calls are TRBV4-1 and TRBJ2-1, with 9 bases aligning to TRBD2. The CDR3 is 18 amino acids. With V trimmed by 5 bases and J by 0 bases, 11 bases remained unmatched. CDR1 and CDR2 (germline): MGHRA, YSYEKL. The CDR3 spells CASSYRSGSSSSYNEQFF. The DNA of the CDR3 is TGCGCCAGCAGCTATCGTAGCGGGAGTTCGAGCTCCTACAATGAGCAGTTCTTC.

The CDR3 nucleotides read TGTGCCAGCACCGTACAGGCCCCGAACACTGAAGCTTTCTTT. Its translation: CASTVQAPNTEAFF. The gene calls are TRBV7-9 and TRBJ1-1; possibly TRBD1 for D (5 bases). Germline V CDR1 and CDR2: SEHNR, FQNEAQ (reference sequence). The CDR3 contains 14 residues. V was cut by 7 bases and J by 1 base, with 13 bases left in between.

The CDR3 DNA follows: TGTGCCAGCAGCCAAGGCCAATCTACTAACTATGGCTACACCTTC. This translates into CASSQGQSTNYGYTF. The rearrangement uses TRBV14 and TRBJ1-2; D is uncertain. V was trimmed by 1 base and J by 0 bases, leaving 9 bases between them. This CDR3 contains 15 residues. Germline-derived CDR1 and CDR2 are SGHDN and FVKESK.

A few counts support this clone. V gene TRBV6-5 combines with J gene TRBJ1-5; weak D call: TRBD1 (5 bases). Germline CDR1 MNHEY, CDR2 SVGAGI. The CDR3 has 15 residues. V shed 7 bases and J shed 1 base, with 14 bases lying between them. CDR3 protein: CASKRGAVSNQPQHF. CDR3 DNA: TGTGCCAGCAAAAGGGGTGCCGTGAGCAATCAGCCCCAGCATTTT.

This clone has more than one count but fewer than ten. As DNA, the CDR3 is TGTGCCAGCAGCCGCCTACAGGGGTTCGATGAGCAGTTCTTC. Translating it yields CASSRLQGFDEQFF. The chain combines TRBV14 with TRBJ2-1; TRBD1 matches 7 bases. The CDR3 consists of 14 residues. Trimming at V came to 4 bases and at J to 8 bases, leaving 8 bases not matched to a gene. CDR1 is SGHDN, CDR2 FVKESK, per germline.

This sequence joins TRBV6-6 and TRBJ2-7; 9 bases are a match to TRBD1. Unmatched junction bases numbered 4, after V lost 3 bases and J lost 1 base. This CDR3 is 15 amino acids long. Germline CDR1 reads MNHNY; CDR2 reads SVGAGI (reference sequence). The CDR3 DNA reads as TGTGCCAGCAGTTATGGACAGGGGTGGTCCTACGAGCAGTACTTC. This translates into CASSYGQGWSYEQYF.